The T cell receptor beta chain described here comes from a study of beta chain features in type 1 diabetes. cDNA synthesis used the whole RNA isolate, giving expressed TCRB sequences. Libraries were prepared by immunoSEQ multiplex PCR; TCRdb keeps only in-frame clonotypes and omits some of them. In the table there are approximately 250,000 clones, about 23% of which are singletons. As concerns this clone: Its antigen is unidentified.

Study-level findings and limits: TCRB CDR3s were moderately but significantly shorter in Type 1 diabetes patients in all four CD4+ subsets.

The CDR3 runs 16 residues. CDR1 SGDLS and CDR2 YYNGEE come from the germline V gene. V lost 0 bases to trimming and J lost 7 bases; unmatched junction nucleotides: 7. The chain joins TRBV9 to TRBJ1-4; 9 bases match TRBD1. The sequenced material came from naive CD4+ T cells from blood. The TCR comes from a woman in her twenties or thirties with type 1 diabetes. CDR3 loop: CASSVGTGGIGEKLFF. DNA of the CDR3: TGTGCCAGCAGCGTAGGAACAGGGGGCATCGGTGAAAAACTGTTTTTT.